This TCR beta chain was identified in a study of T cells in Graves' hyperthyroidism and ophthalmopathy. The V gene's germline CDR1 is MNHEY and CDR2 SMNVEV (reference sequence). The CDR3 totals 12 residues. Trimming took 6 bases from V and 0 from J, leaving 4 bases between them. This clonotype was seen ten or more times. TCR beta CDR3 sequences were amplified from RNA transcripts. The HTBI primer set was used in a first-round RT-PCR of the TCR CDR3. Via MiXCR, TCRdb re-called the multiplex PCR reads, giving one row per CDR3 protein. Of roughly 420,000 distinct CDR3 sequences in the sample, around 14% were seen once.

The receptor's source is a woman younger than 30 with Graves' hyperthyroidism. The chain combines TRBV27 with TRBJ2-3; no clear D gene. Sequencing used blood. The DNA of the CDR3 is TGTGCCAGCAGATCTAGCACAGATACGCAGTATTTT. Its protein product is CASRSSTDTQYF.